This passage covers 3 T cell receptor beta chains from one sample sequenced in a study of identical twins. TCRdb independently ran MiXCR on the 5' RACE reads; one entry per CDR3 protein. The data contain some 240,000 distinct CDR3 sequences, 6.5% to 9.5% of them seen just once; the ten biggest clones take up 2.5% to 3.5%. The same data also contributed to another study, on yellow fever vaccine responses in identical twins.

The source material was CD8+ T cells sorted from blood. The receptors come from a woman aged 18-29 years in good health.

This clonotype was seen many times. The chain recombines TRBV27 with TRBJ2-1, with 15 bases lining up with TRBD2. Germline trimming cut 7 bases from V and 7 bases from J; bases unmatched to any gene: 8. Germline CDR1 and CDR2: MNHEY and SMNVEV (reference sequence). The CDR3 extends over 16 amino acids. The CDR3 spells CASIGTSGRIRNEQFF. As DNA, the CDR3 is TGTGCCAGCATTGGGACTAGCGGGAGGATTAGGAATGAGCAGTTCTTC.

The rearrangement links TRBV10-2 to TRBJ2-1; no clear D gene. This CDR3 is 11 amino acids long. The germline V gene encodes CDR1 WSHSY and CDR2 SAAADI. Trimming pared 3 bases from V and 6 bases from J, leaving 3 bases between. The CDR3 loop is CASSDGNEQFF. As DNA, the CDR3 is TGCGCCAGCAGTGATGGCAATGAGCAGTTCTTC.

V and J are TRBV27 and TRBJ2-1, with D perhaps TRBD1 or TRBD2 (5 bases each). The CDR3 length is 15 residues. V gave up 1 base and J gave up 6 bases, with 13 bases separating them. CDR1 is MNHEY, CDR2 SMNVEV, per germline (reference sequence). The CDR3 protein is CASSLYPNGGNEQFF. CDR3 DNA sequence: TGTGCCAGCAGTTTATATCCCAATGGGGGCAATGAGCAGTTCTTC.